This T cell receptor (beta chain) was captured by sequencing in a study of lymphopenia after photon versus proton radiotherapy. Concerning this clone: Its antigen is undetermined.

General observations from the study: Relative stability marked proton patients; photon patients lost diversity and naive cells. Larger post-nadir TCR diversity loss correlated inversely with survival in deceased patients.

Sequenced by immunoSEQ multiplex PCR; TCRdb stores in-frame clones only, minus some. Of about 50,000 clones in the sample, 92% were seen once. This receptor was identified in a woman in her thirties or forties with cholangiocarcinoma. The sample here was peripheral blood, taken from a patient treated with photon-based radiotherapy.

This CDR3 reads CAWTGGRRTYEQYF. The CDR3 region has the DNA TGTGCCTGGACCGGCGGTAGGAGGACCTACGAGCAGTACTTC. The chain links TRBV30 to TRBJ2-7; D is possibly TRBD2 (5 bases). The CDR3 has 14 residues. V was shortened by 4 bases and J by 2 bases, with 15 bases between the two germline ends. CDR1 is GTSNPN and CDR2 is SVGIG in the germline V gene (reference sequence).